This T cell receptor (beta chain) was recovered during a study of cytomegalovirus exposure and HLA in healthy donors. General study results and limits: The study designated 150 or so TCR beta chains cytomegalovirus-associated. Later analysis demonstrated an association between a missense DCLRE1C variant and TCR beta V- and J-gene trimming. Prediction of most subjects' HLA-A and HLA-B alleles by TCR beta sequences was reportedly accurate.

A multiplex PCR was run with 60 Vbeta primers and 13 Jbeta primers. The repertoire was sequenced with immunoSEQ multiplex PCR; TCRdb's copy has only in-frame clones and lacks some. Counted here are 200,000 to 250,000 clones, 77% occurring once; the ten biggest clones make up roughly 2.5%. Regarding this clone: Its antigen is not identified.

At sampling all donors were nominally healthy, likely with unrecorded immune exposures. Material: PBMCs. The receptor comes from an older woman in good health and CMV-seropositive.

The CDR3 bases are TGTGCCAGCAGCCGACCGGGACTAGCGGACTCCAATGAGCAGTTCTTC. This translates into CASSRPGLADSNEQFF. J is TRBJ2-1 and V is TRBV7-9; the match to TRBD2 covers 11 bases. The CDR3 sequence is 16 residues long. V shed 5 bases and J 6 bases; nucleotides not matched to a gene: 9. From germline, CDR1 is SEHNR and CDR2 FQNEAQ (reference sequence). Full variable domain (rest looked up from reference TRBV7-9 and TRBJ2-1): DTGVSQNPRHKITKRGQNVTFRCDPISEHNRLYWYRQTLGQGPEFLTYFQNEAQLEKSRLLSDRFSAERPKGSFSTLEIQRTEQGDSAMYLCASSRPGLADSNEQFFGPGTRLTVL.